This entry features one T cell receptor (beta chain) sequence. This specimen comes from a study of blood T cell repertoires in COVID-19. How the authors handled the data: Amplification from reference gene primers served as the basis for estimated nucleated cell counts. Data came from immunoSEQ multiplex PCR; TCRdb stores just in-frame clones and leaves some out. The V and J calls and clone size are taken from that table; D and trimming were inferred from the DNA. This table holds about 60,000 clones, about 86% found once. Sequenced input: peripheral blood. This TCR was sampled from a woman aged 80 or older with active COVID-19.

The CDR3 nucleotides are TGCGCCAGCAGCCAAGATCATGGACTAGCGGGGGATTACTACGAGCAGTACTTC. It translates to CASSQDHGLAGDYYEQYF. The chain carries TRBV4-3 and TRBJ2-7; 13 bases agree with TRBD2. Germline loops: CDR1 LGHNA, CDR2 YSLEER. The CDR3 consists of 18 residues. Losses at the gene ends were 0 bases for V and 3 bases for J; bases not matched to a gene: 8.